This T cell receptor (beta chain) appears in the sequencing data of a study of blood T cell repertoires in COVID-19. Looking at the study overall: Samples came from the United States, Italy and Spain, spanning acute and convalescent COVID-19.

Original analysis: Estimates of nucleated cell counts were drawn from the amplification of reference gene primers. Profiled with immunoSEQ multiplex PCR; TCRdb holds only in-frame clones, not every one. The D gene and trimming were derived from the DNA, and the V and J assignments and clone size from that table. The sample holds over 250,000 clones, 70% to 90% seen once. The CDR3 sequence is 15 residues long. The V and J ends lost 3 bases and 1 base respectively, with 12 bases between them. Germline CDR1 and CDR2: MNHEY and SMNVEV (reference sequence). The sequence derives from a woman in her seventies with acute or convalescent COVID-19. The chain links TRBV27 to TRBJ1-1, with TRBD1 as a possible D gene (6 bases). The sequencing input was peripheral blood. CDR3 region: CASSFTNRANTEAFF. The CDR3 DNA sequence: TGTGCCAGCAGTTTCACCAACAGGGCGAACACTGAAGCTTTCTTT.